This section outlines one TCR beta chain sequence together with its context. This sample is part of a study of T cell repertoires in cytomegalovirus infection. CDR3 length equals 14 residues. Germline lookup yields CDR1 ENHRY and CDR2 SYGVKD. The V and J ends lost 0 bases and 2 bases respectively, with 7 bases between them. TCRdb analysed the reads with MiXCR anew, one entry per CDR3 protein. In the table there are fewer than 300,000 distinct CDR3 sequences, roughly 24% of which are singletons. The TCR was taken from a human donor in good health (CMV status not recorded). Some clones in this sample may be carry-over from other donors' samples. The gene calls are TRBV10-3 and TRBJ1-2, with D perhaps matching TRBD1 (5 bases). The specimen was PBMCs. The CDR3 nucleotides are TGTGCCATCAGTGAGTCGGAGGGGAACTATGGCTACACCTTC. Translating it yields CAISESEGNYGYTF.